This T cell receptor beta chain was found in a study of blood T cell repertoires in COVID-19. Authors' analysis steps: Amplifying reference gene primers gave estimates of nucleated cell counts. The repertoire was sequenced with immunoSEQ multiplex PCR; TCRdb's copy has only in-frame clones and lacks some. That table is the source of V, J and clone size, and D and trimming were worked out from the DNA. The sample contains more than 400,000 clones, about nine tenths of which appear only once. The CDR3 is 16 residues long. Trimming pared 0 bases from V and 2 bases from J, leaving 8 bases between. Germline CDR1 is LGHNA and CDR2 is YNFKEQ.

Sequencing input: PBMCs or T cells enriched from blood (not recorded which). The clonotype comes from a young woman who had recovered from COVID-19. The V and J genes are TRBV4-2 and TRBJ1-6; D gene unclear. The CDR3 region has the DNA TGTGCCAGCAGCCAAGAGCGGTACACCTATAATTCACCCCTCCACTTT. This gives the protein CASSQERYTYNSPLHF.